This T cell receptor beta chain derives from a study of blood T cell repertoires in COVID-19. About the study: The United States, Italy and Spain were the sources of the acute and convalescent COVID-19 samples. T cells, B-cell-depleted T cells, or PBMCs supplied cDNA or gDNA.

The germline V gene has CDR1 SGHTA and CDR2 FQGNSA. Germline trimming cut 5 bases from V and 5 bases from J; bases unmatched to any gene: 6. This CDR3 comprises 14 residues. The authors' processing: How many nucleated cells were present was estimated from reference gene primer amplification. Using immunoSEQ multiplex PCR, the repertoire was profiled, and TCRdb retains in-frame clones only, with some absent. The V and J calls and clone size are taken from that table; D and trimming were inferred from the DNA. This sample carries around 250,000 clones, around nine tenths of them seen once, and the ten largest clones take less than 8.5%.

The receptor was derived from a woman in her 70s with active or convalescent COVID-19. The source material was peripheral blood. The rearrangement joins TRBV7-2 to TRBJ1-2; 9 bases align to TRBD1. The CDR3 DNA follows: TGTGCCAGCAGCCGGGACAGGGTATTGTATGGCTACACCTTC. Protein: CASSRDRVLYGYTF.